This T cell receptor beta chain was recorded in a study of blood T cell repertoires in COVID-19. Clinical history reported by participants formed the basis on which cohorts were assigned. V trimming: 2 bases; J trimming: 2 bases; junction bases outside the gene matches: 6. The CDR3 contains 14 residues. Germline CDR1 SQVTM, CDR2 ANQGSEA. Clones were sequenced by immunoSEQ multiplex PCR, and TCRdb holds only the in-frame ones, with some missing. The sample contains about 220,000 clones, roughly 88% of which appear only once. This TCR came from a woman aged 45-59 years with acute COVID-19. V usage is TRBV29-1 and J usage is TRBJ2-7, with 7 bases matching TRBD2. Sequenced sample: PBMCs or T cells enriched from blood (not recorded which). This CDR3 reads CSVEIPSGAYEQYF. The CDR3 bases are TGCAGCGTTGAAATACCTAGCGGAGCCTACGAGCAGTACTTC.